This T cell receptor beta chain was found in a study of response to subunit inactivated influenza vaccine. This CDR3 is 13 amino acids long. V was pared by 3 bases and J by 9 bases, with 12 bases between. Findings and limits, study-wide: That few new T cells are recruited by each seasonal influenza vaccination was the authors' suggestion.

Each CDR3 protein gets one entry after TCRdb re-called the RT-PCR reads with MiXCR. Here the sample spans under 800,000 distinct CDR3 sequences, about 15% being singletons. As regards this clonotype: Antigen: not known.

The rearrangement links TRBV12-3 or TRBV12-4 to TRBJ1-3; the D is unclear. The input for sequencing was PBMCs from blood, taken around two weeks before vaccination. This TCR came from a man aged 50-60 years who received an inactivated influenza vaccine. Here the CDR3 DNA reads TGTGCCAGCAGTTTTTCGGGAGGTGGCACCATATATTTT. Translating it yields CASSFSGGGTIYF.